Below are 3 T cell receptor beta chains sequenced from a single sample in a study of cytomegalovirus exposure and HLA in healthy donors. Researchers ran the PCR with 60 Vbeta and 13 Jbeta primers. TCRdb's table, derived via immunoSEQ multiplex PCR, lists solely in-frame clones and lacks some. Found here are approximately 220,000 clones, 76% of them singletons; the top ten hold 0.63%. Input material: PBMCs. The receptors stem from a man between 18 and 35 years old in good health and CMV-seronegative.

The chain is built from TRBV28 and TRBJ2-7, with 10 bases fitting TRBD1. V gave up 5 bases and J gave up 3 bases; unmatched junction bases: 4. In germline, CDR1 is MDHEN, CDR2 SYDVKM. CDR3 length: 14 amino acids. CDR3 sequence reads: CASSLGQGIYEQYF. CDR3 nucleotide sequence: TGTGCCAGCAGTCTGGGACAGGGGATCTACGAGCAGTACTTC. The variable domain in full, with the rest retrieved from reference TRBV28 and TRBJ2-7, is DVKVTQSSRYLVKRTGEKVFLECVQDMDHENMFWYRQDPGLGLRLIYFSYDVKMKEKGDIPEGYSVSREKKERFSLILESASTNQTSMYLCASSLGQGIYEQYFGPGTRLTVT.

The chain recombines TRBV12-1 with TRBJ2-5; the table's TRBD2 call for D was not verified on the DNA. TRBV12-1 is a pseudogene locus. There are 15 residues in the CDR3. The CDR3 sequence is CASRHQAQASSGEYF. CDR3 DNA: TGTGCCAGCAGGCATCAGGCGCAAGCCTCTAGCGGAGAGTACTTC.

This clone was seen a single time. V is TRBV6-5 and J is TRBJ2-7, with a possible D match to TRBD2 (5 bases). V dropped 7 bases and J dropped 3 bases, with 10 bases sitting between them. Germline CDR1 and CDR2: MNHEY and SVGAGI. There are 12 residues in the CDR3. The CDR3 is CASTGINYEQYF. The CDR3 coding sequence is TGTGCCAGCACGGGAATCAACTACGAGCAGTACTTC.